These 4 T cell receptor beta chains were sequenced from one sample in a study of shared clonotypes between healthy human individuals. Assay used: immunoSEQ multiplex PCR; TCRdb lists only in-frame clones, some missing. Of about 1.1 million clones listed, approximately 80% are singletons. Specimen: memory CD4+ T cells from PBMCs. As for subset: CD45RA-negative fraction. These receptors were obtained from a man aged 18 to 30 in good health. Some clones in this sample may be carry-over from other donors' samples.

The chain combines TRBV2 with TRBJ2-7; no reliable D call. This CDR3 has 11 amino acids. Looked up from germline, CDR1 is SNHLY and CDR2 is FYNNEI. Trimming took 8 bases from V and 4 from J, leaving 9 bases between them. The CDR3 region has the DNA TGTGCCAGCGGAGTCCATTACGAGCAGTACTTC. It encodes CASGVHYEQYF.

V gene TRBV6-1 combines with J gene TRBJ1-5; no definite D call. The V gene lost 8 bases and the J gene lost 0 bases, with 11 bases spanning the gap. The germline gives CDR1 MNHNS, CDR2 SASEGT. This CDR3 contains 14 residues. DNA for the CDR3: TGTGCCAGCTTTTTCAGCTATAGCAATCAGCCCCAGCATTTT. Its protein is CASFFSYSNQPQHF.

This clone has only one observation. The rearrangement uses TRBV2 and TRBJ2-5; 7 positions match TRBD2. The length of the CDR3 is 13 residues. Germline values: CDR1 SNHLY, CDR2 FYNNEI. Losses at the gene ends were 4 bases for V and 6 bases for J; bases not matched to a gene: 5. The CDR3 here is CASSGGGEQTQYF. The CDR3 DNA sequence: TGTGCCAGCAGTGGGGGGGGAGAGCAGACCCAGTACTTC.

The chain joins TRBV4-2 to TRBJ2-7, with D possibly matching TRBD2 (6 bases). CDR1 is LGHNA, CDR2 YNFKEQ, per germline. Trimming left V 2 bases short and J 0 bases short, with 14 bases between. This CDR3 contains 16 residues. The chain's CDR3 is CASSQNPAGGSYEQYF. CDR3 DNA: TGTGCCAGCAGCCAAAATCCTGCCGGGGGCTCCTACGAGCAGTACTTC.